This is a list of T cell receptor beta chains from one sample in a study of CD8 T cells in Susac syndrome. TCRdb reprocessed the immunoSEQ multiplex PCR reads via MiXCR and lists one record per CDR3 protein. The sample consists of more than 250,000 distinct CDR3 sequences, 92% of them appearing once. The sample consisted of CD4+ T cells from PBMCs. These receptor sequences come from a human donor with multiple sclerosis. The CDR3 runs from the conserved cysteine through the conserved F or W.

TRBV6-5	TRBJ2-7	CASSYTRRTSGVSEQYF
TRBV7-2	TRBJ2-3	CASSPRTSVANTQYF
TRBV25-1	TRBJ2-7	CASTNLQGYEQYF
TRBV7-2	TRBJ2-1	CASSLDAGGYNEQFF
TRBV7-2	TRBJ2-1	CASSLVALPYNEQFF
TRBV27	TRBJ2-3	CASSTWDSDPSMSAQARDTQYF
TRBV5-1	TRBJ2-3	CASSFPDPSDTQYF
TRBV30	TRBJ1-2	CAWAGGGGYTF
TRBV12-3/TRBV12-4	TRBJ1-1	CASSYGQAGDTEAFF
TRBV24-1	TRBJ2-1	CATSDGTVSYNEQFF
TRBV6-5	TRBJ2-6	CASTLTGSGANVLTF
TRBV5-1	TRBJ2-1	CASSSAGGSYNEQFF
TRBV29-1	TRBJ2-7	CSARGQYAYEQYF
TRBV7-2	TRBJ2-1	CASSSTRERRNEQFF
TRBV7-2	TRBJ1-5	CASSLQIRNQPQHF
TRBV7-9	TRBJ1-3	CASSHSQGEGNTIYF
TRBV9	TRBJ2-1	CASSSNRGLRDEQFF
TRBV29-1	TRBJ1-1	CSARPRVETEAFF
TRBV7-2	TRBJ2-5	CASSLSGRGETQYF
TRBV15	TRBJ1-5	CATSREKGVGTGAYSNQPQHF
TRBV6-2/TRBV6-3	TRBJ1-4	CASSYRANEKLFF
TRBV11-3	TRBJ2-5	CASSGLARETQYF
TRBV7-9	TRBJ1-2	CASSLEEGAVYGYTF
TRBV10-1	TRBJ2-1	CASSESTGATYNEQFF